This T cell receptor (beta chain) came from a study of cytomegalovirus exposure and HLA in healthy donors. General study points: TCR beta V- and J-gene trimming, according to a later analysis, was linked to a missense DCLRE1C variant. For most TCR sequences rarity was the rule, although some public TCRs occurred in many donors.

There are 15 residues in the CDR3. Trimming pared 5 bases from V and 8 bases from J, leaving 18 bases between. Per the germline V gene, CDR1 is MDHEN and CDR2 is SYDVKM. With regard to this clone: Its antigen is currently unknown.

Vbeta (60) and Jbeta (13) primers were used in the PCR. The assay was immunoSEQ multiplex PCR, and TCRdb's table has in-frame clones only and misses some. The sample holds over 80,000 clones, 75% to 80% seen once. The donors (healthy individuals) were bone marrow donors. V usage is TRBV28 and J usage is TRBJ1-4, with D possibly TRBD1 on 6 matching bases. The specimen was PBMCs. The origin of this receptor is a female donor in good health and CMV-seronegative. CDR3 DNA sequence: TGTGCCAGCAGTGAGGGGGGGGGCGGTAAGGAAAAACTGTTTTTT. Translating gives CASSEGGGGKEKLFF.